Listed here are 4 T cell receptor beta chains from one sample, sequenced in a study of blood T cell repertoires in COVID-19. Libraries were prepared by immunoSEQ multiplex PCR; TCRdb keeps only in-frame clonotypes and omits some of them. This sample has under 100,000 clones; 70% to 85% occur once, and the top ten carry roughly 3.2%. Input material: peripheral blood. These receptors all come from a woman aged 80 or older with COVID-19, enrolled during active disease.

The CDR3 region is CASSFLAGEDNEQFF. DNA for the CDR3: TGCGCCAGCAGCTTTCTAGCGGGAGAGGACAATGAGCAGTTCTTC. The V and J genes are TRBV5-1 and TRBJ2-1; 10 bases are a match to TRBD2. Germline CDR1 reads SGHRS; CDR2 reads YFSETQ. Trimming removed 2 bases from V and 5 bases from J; junction bases left unmatched: 4. The CDR3 loop spans 15 amino acids.

The chain recombines TRBV18 with TRBJ2-2; 7 bases map to TRBD2. V shed 1 base, J shed 5 bases, and the junction held 4 bases outside the gene matches. Germline V gene data show CDR1 as KGHSH and CDR2 as LQKENI. This CDR3 is built from 15 residues. The CDR3 reads CASSPLAGVTGELFF. CDR3 DNA: TGTGCCAGCTCACCACTGGCGGGAGTAACCGGGGAGCTGTTTTTT.

V usage is TRBV11-3 and J usage is TRBJ2-3; tentative D call: TRBD1 (6 bases). V lost 5 bases and J 9 bases, leaving 18 bases between the germline ends. Germline V lookup: CDR1 SGHNT, CDR2 YENEEA. The CDR3 is 14 amino acids. CDR3 sequence reads: CASSTNRAPGTQYF. The CDR3 nucleotides are TGTGCCAGCAGCACGAACAGGGCGCCGGGGACGCAGTATTTT.

The V gene is TRBV5-1, the J gene TRBJ2-7; unclear D gene. Trimming shortened V by 2 bases and J by 0 bases, and 6 bases separated the two germline ends. Per the germline V gene, CDR1 is SGHRS and CDR2 is YFSETQ. The CDR3 runs 13 residues. The CDR3 region is CASSFQASYEQYF. The CDR3 coding sequence is TGCGCCAGCAGCTTCCAGGCCTCCTACGAGCAGTACTTC.